Below are 12 T cell receptor beta chains sequenced from a single sample in a study of T cell clones after liver transplantation. TCRdb keeps only in-frame clones here, not all; method: immunoSEQ multiplex PCR. The table includes 65,000 to 80,000 clones, around four fifths detected once. This material consisted of CD4+ T cells from blood, taken at the 22-month timepoint. The source is a human patient who received a liver transplant. Some T cells may have come from the graft donor.

The V call is TRBV4-3, the J call TRBJ1-2; no reliable D call. Trimming removed 0 bases at V and 8 bases at J, with 16 bases between. In germline, CDR1 is LGHNA, CDR2 YSLEER. This CDR3 has 15 residues. The CDR3 loop is CASSQETGSGQGYTF. The CDR3 coding sequence is TGCGCCAGCAGCCAAGAGACCGGGAGCGGGCAGGGCTACACCTTC.

V gene TRBV7-2 combines with J gene TRBJ2-3; no reliable D call. V dropped 0 bases and J dropped 4 bases, with 5 bases sitting between them. The germline V gene has CDR1 SGHTA and CDR2 FQGNSA. The CDR3 is 13 residues long. The DNA of the CDR3 is TGTGCCAGCAGCTTAGCGCTATCAGATACGCAGTATTTT. Translating it yields CASSLALSDTQYF. The full variable domain, in which reference TRBV7-2 and TRBJ2-3 provide the parts outside the CDR3, is GAGVSQSPSNKVTEKGKDVELRCDPISGHTALYWYRQSLGQGLEFLIYFQGNSAPDKSGLPSDRFSAERTGGSVSTLTIQRTQQEDSAVYLCASSLALSDTQYFGPGTRLTVL.

V gene TRBV5-4 combines with J gene TRBJ2-7; D gene unclear. Trimming removed 1 base from V and 3 bases from J, with 2 bases in between. The CDR3 length is 11 residues. CDR1 and CDR2 (germline): SGHNT, YYREEE (reference sequence). The CDR3 DNA reads as TGTGCCAGCAGCTTGTACTACGAGCAGTACTTC. This translates into CASSLYYEQYF.

This clone turned up a few times. J is TRBJ2-2 and V is TRBV14; D is unresolved. V lost 6 bases to trimming and J lost 6 bases, with 14 bases between them. The CDR3 is 14 residues long. CDR1 SGHDN and CDR2 FVKESK come from the germline V gene. CDR3 in amino acids: CASSQNLGAGELFF. The CDR3 DNA reads TGTGCCAGCAGTCAGAATCTGGGTGCCGGGGAGCTGTTTTTT. Based on the CDR3 plus reference TRBV14 and TRBJ2-2, the full variable domain is EAGVTQFPSHSVIEKGQTVTLRCDPISGHDNLYWYRRVMGKEIKFLLHFVKESKQDESGMPNNRFLAERTGGTYSTLKVQPAELEDSGVYFCASSQNLGAGELFFGEGSRLTVL.

J is TRBJ2-3 and V is TRBV5-1, with TRBD2 as a possible D gene (5 bases). The V gene's germline CDR1 is SGHRS and CDR2 YFSETQ. This CDR3 region has 14 residues. Trimming took 0 bases from V and 6 from J, leaving 11 bases between them. CDR3: CASSLAGLFDTQYF. The CDR3 DNA sequence: TGCGCCAGCAGCTTGGCTGGACTCTTTGATACGCAGTATTTT.

Only a few counts were recorded for this clone. The DNA for the CDR3 is TGTGCCAGCAGTTTGAATGATAATCAGCCCCAGCATTTT. Amino acids: CASSLNDNQPQHF. The chain is built from TRBV27 and TRBJ1-5, with no clear D. The ends were cut back, 3 bases at V and 4 bases at J, with 7 bases in the middle. The germline CDR1 and CDR2 sequences are MNHEY and SMNVEV (reference sequence). The CDR3 covers 13 residues.

This rearrangement joins TRBV19 to TRBJ2-5; 9 nucleotides match TRBD1. The V segment lost 2 bases and the J segment 5 bases; nucleotides outside the gene matches: 3. Per germline, CDR1 LNHDA and CDR2 SQIVND (reference sequence). This CDR3 has 14 amino acids. The CDR3 DNA reads as TGTGCCAGTAGTATAACAGGGGGCGGTGAGACCCAGTACTTC. It yields the protein CASSITGGGETQYF.

The rearrangement uses TRBV7-3 and TRBJ1-2, with unresolved D. The V gene's germline CDR1 is SGHTA and CDR2 FQGTGA. The CDR3 has 13 amino acids. V was pared by 2 bases and J by 6 bases, with 10 bases between. CDR3 sequence: CASSLGGFDGYTF. CDR3 sequence (DNA): TGTGCCAGCAGCTTAGGAGGGTTCGATGGCTACACCTTC.

This clone appeared a few times. The chain uses TRBV4-1 and TRBJ2-3; TRBD2 matches at 7 bases. Germline-derived CDR1 and CDR2 are MGHRA and YSYEKL. The CDR3 contains 16 residues. V shed 1 base, J shed 3 bases, and the junction held 7 bases outside the gene matches. CDR3 nucleotide sequence: TGCGCCAGCAGCCAAGCTAAGGGAGGGCAGACAGATACGCAGTATTTT. The encoded protein is CASSQAKGGQTDTQYF.

This clone was counted once. The chain couples TRBV10-3 to TRBJ2-4; D unclear. Germline lookup yields CDR1 ENHRY and CDR2 SYGVKD. V dropped 10 bases and J dropped 3 bases, with 16 bases sitting between them. The CDR3 runs to 14 residues. The CDR3, as DNA: TGTGCCACTGCGAAATCTCTGGACAAAAACATTCAGTACTTC. This encodes CATAKSLDKNIQYF.

V gene TRBV5-1 combines with J gene TRBJ1-1, with TRBD1 identical over 8 bases. Germline values: CDR1 SGHRS, CDR2 YFSETQ. CDR3 size: 15 residues. Unmatched junction bases numbered 6, after V lost 4 bases and J lost 1 base. CDR3 coding DNA: TGCGCCAGCAGCCCTAGGACAGGGAAGAACACTGAAGCTTTCTTT. Translating it yields CASSPRTGKNTEAFF.

The genes are TRBV9 and TRBJ2-3; D is unresolved. In germline, CDR1 is SGDLS, CDR2 YYNGEE. This CDR3 spans 15 amino acids. V shed 3 bases and J shed 4 bases, with 15 bases lying between them. CDR3 protein: CASSAIGVSADTQYF. Written as DNA, the CDR3 is TGTGCCAGCAGCGCGATTGGGGTCTCGGCAGATACGCAGTATTTT.